The 28 T cell receptor beta chains below come from one sample, sequenced in a study of blood T cell repertoires in COVID-19. Using immunoSEQ multiplex PCR, the repertoire was profiled, and TCRdb retains in-frame clones only, with some absent. The sample lists about 190,000 clones; roughly 85% were seen once. Source material: peripheral blood. These receptors originate from a woman aged 25 to 39 with acute or convalescent COVID-19.

In its sample, this clone was seen a few times. This chain joins TRBV9 and TRBJ1-2, with 7 nucleotides matching TRBD1. The CDR3 length is 16 residues. The V gene end was trimmed by 4 bases and the J gene end by 7 bases; junction bases not matched to a gene: 16. Germline V gene data show CDR1 as SGDLS and CDR2 as YYNGEE. The CDR3 DNA sequence: TGTGCCAGCAGCTTTTATGACAGGGTTGGGCGGCGTGGCTACACCTTC. This codes for CASSFYDRVGRRGYTF.

The CDR3 region is CSVEISSYGYTF. CDR3 DNA sequence: TGCAGCGTTGAAATATCCAGCTATGGCTACACCTTC. The chain links TRBV29-1 to TRBJ1-2, with no clear D. The germline V and J ends were trimmed by 2 bases and 4 bases, with 8 bases remaining between them. CDR1 SQVTM and CDR2 ANQGSEA come from the germline V gene. The CDR3 sequence is 12 residues long. The full variable domain, completed using reference TRBV29-1 and TRBJ1-2, is SAVISQKPSRDICQRGTSLTIQCQVDSQVTMMFWYRQQPGQSLTLIATANQGSEATYESGFVIDKFPISRPNLTFSTLTVSNMSPEDSSIYLCSVEISSYGYTFGSGTRLTVV.

This clone was detected once. The chain has TRBV7-2 and TRBJ1-2, with D possibly TRBD1 on 5 matching bases. Trimming stripped 0 bases from V and 8 bases from J, with 19 bases between. CDR3 length: 16 amino acids. From germline, CDR1 is SGHTA and CDR2 FQGNSA. Here the CDR3 reads CASSLARLRGREGYTF. The CDR3 DNA reads TGTGCCAGCAGCTTAGCGCGGTTAAGGGGTCGGGAGGGCTACACCTTC.

J is TRBJ2-3 and V is TRBV29-1; 14 nucleotides align to TRBD2. Germline V gene sequence: CDR1 SQVTM, CDR2 ANQGSEA. The CDR3 consists of 17 residues. Trimming removed 0 bases from V and 4 bases from J; junction bases left unmatched: 6. CDR3 bases: TGCAGCGTTGAAGATCTAGGGGGACTAGCGGGAGCAGATACGCAGTATTTT. This translates into CSVEDLGGLAGADTQYF.

The V call is TRBV3-1 (or the pseudogene TRBV3-2), the J call TRBJ2-2; 7 nucleotides agree with TRBD2. The germline V gene has CDR1 LGHDT and CDR2 YNNKEL (reference sequence). Trimming took 4 bases from V and 6 from J; bases not matched to a gene: 14. CDR3 length: 17 amino acids. This CDR3 reads CASSPTGRGRRSGELFF. CDR3 nucleotide sequence: TGTGCCAGCAGCCCCACCGGGCGGGGGAGGCGATCCGGGGAGCTGTTTTTT.

The gene calls are TRBV5-1 and TRBJ2-3; D remains ambiguous. Trimming took 1 base from V and 2 from J, leaving 5 bases between them. Per germline, CDR1 SGHRS and CDR2 YFSETQ. The CDR3 runs 13 residues. The CDR3 nucleotides read TGCGCCAGCAGCTTGTTTATCACAGATACGCAGTATTTT. Translated: CASSLFITDTQYF.

This chain uses TRBV28 with TRBJ1-1, with D possibly TRBD1 on 6 matching bases. Germline CDR1 MDHEN, CDR2 SYDVKM. The V and J ends lost 2 bases and 2 bases respectively, with 12 bases between them. This CDR3 comprises 15 residues. This chain's CDR3 is CASSLPTGFNTEAFF. CDR3 DNA sequence: TGTGCCAGCAGTTTACCCACAGGGTTTAACACTGAAGCTTTCTTT.

J is TRBJ1-5 and V is TRBV27; D is ambiguous. Trimming stripped 6 bases from V and 4 bases from J, with 16 bases between. CDR3 size: 15 residues. CDR1 MNHEY and CDR2 SMNVEV come from the germline V gene (reference sequence). CDR3 amino acids: CASSLILGRNQPQHF. As DNA, the CDR3 is TGTGCCAGCAGCCTTATTTTAGGGAGGAATCAGCCCCAGCATTTT.

CDR3 protein: CASSFSGSGRSDTQYF. CDR3 nucleotide sequence: TGTGCCAGCAGCTTCTCGGGTAGCGGGAGGTCAGATACGCAGTATTTT. The chain employs TRBV5-4 and TRBJ2-3, with 10 bases lining up with TRBD2. Germline values: CDR1 SGHNT, CDR2 YYREEE (reference sequence). After removal of 2 bases from V and 4 bases from J, the junction contained 7 bases not matched to a gene. CDR3 length: 16 amino acids.

For the CDR3, the DNA is TGCAGTGCGCCCAGACTTGGGGAGCAGTTCTTC. It codes for CSAPRLGEQFF. V is TRBV20-1 and J is TRBJ2-1; D not resolved. The length of the CDR3 is 11 residues. Germline values: CDR1 DFQATT, CDR2 SNEGSKA (reference sequence). V lost 6 bases and J 10 bases, leaving 13 bases between the germline ends.

This chain joins TRBV3-1 (or the pseudogene TRBV3-2) and TRBJ2-3, with a weak D call TRBD2 (6 bases). The CDR3 has 19 amino acids. CDR1 LGHDT and CDR2 YNNKEL come from the germline V gene (reference sequence). Trimming removed 3 bases from V and 0 bases from J, with 22 bases in between. The CDR3 protein is CASSHWTPSGVDSTDTQYF. The CDR3 DNA reads as TGTGCCAGCAGCCACTGGACACCCTCGGGGGTAGATAGCACAGATACGCAGTATTTT.

V gene TRBV19 combines with J gene TRBJ2-1, with D perhaps TRBD2 (5 bases). The CDR3 is 16 residues long. The V end lost 7 bases, the J end lost 0 bases, and 16 bases lay between the germline ends. CDR1 and CDR2 (germline): LNHDA, SQIVND (reference sequence). As DNA, the CDR3 is TGTGCCAGTACCCCGCGAGGGCCCAGCTCCTACAATGAGCAGTTCTTC. It yields the protein CASTPRGPSSYNEQFF. The whole variable domain, filled in from reference TRBV19 and TRBJ2-1, reads DGGITQSPKYLFRKEGQNVTLSCEQNLNHDAMYWYRQDPGQGLRLIYYSQIVNDFQKGDIAEGYSVSREKKESFPLTVTSAQKNPTAFYLCASTPRGPSSYNEQFFGPGTRLTVL.

CDR3 DNA sequence: TGTGCCAGCAGGTCCGGGACAGGGTCCGCCGGGGAGCTGTTTTTT. Its translation is CASRSGTGSAGELFF. This chain joins TRBV28 and TRBJ2-2; TRBD1 matches at 9 bases. V shed 6 bases, J shed 6 bases, and the junction held 8 bases outside the gene matches. The germline gives CDR1 MDHEN, CDR2 SYDVKM. This CDR3 region has 15 residues.

This clone was detected a few times. This chain links TRBV11-2 with TRBJ2-7, with TRBD2 matching over 8 bases. The CDR3 loop spans 19 amino acids. Trimming removed 5 bases from V and 1 base from J; junction bases left unmatched: 19. CDR1 and CDR2 (germline): SGHAT, FQNNGV. The CDR3 DNA sequence: TGTGCCAGCAGCGCTAAAACGGCTGACGGCGGGAGGCGGTCCTACGAGCAGTACTTC. Translated, it gives CASSAKTADGGRRSYEQYF.

The chain combines TRBV30 with TRBJ1-6, with D possibly being TRBD1 (5 bases). V was cut by 0 bases and J by 10 bases, with 13 bases left in between. Germline lookup yields CDR1 GTSNPN and CDR2 SVGIG (reference sequence). This CDR3 region has 14 residues. The CDR3 sequence is CAWSVGGSGSPLHF. The CDR3 bases are TGTGCCTGGAGTGTGGGGGGGTCCGGATCACCCCTCCACTTT.

The V gene is TRBV11-2, the J gene TRBJ1-1; perhaps TRBD1 as D (5 bases). Trimming stripped 5 bases from V and 1 base from J, with 14 bases between. Per the germline V gene, CDR1 is SGHAT and CDR2 is FQNNGV. The CDR3 runs to 15 residues. The CDR3 sequence is CASSPTAGTNTEAFF. In DNA, the CDR3 is TGTGCCAGCAGCCCGACGGCGGGGACGAACACTGAAGCTTTCTTT.

The rearrangement links TRBV6-2 or TRBV6-3 to TRBJ2-1; TRBD2 matches 7 bases. The CDR3 has 15 amino acids. CDR1 is MNHEY and CDR2 is SVGEGT in the germline V gene. V shed 7 bases, J shed 4 bases, and the junction held 10 bases outside the gene matches. CDR3 sequence: CASTPVGGDYNEQFF. As DNA, the CDR3 is TGTGCCAGCACCCCCGTGGGAGGGGATTACAATGAGCAGTTCTTC.

The V and J genes are TRBV7-2 and TRBJ1-2; D gene unclear. Germline V gene lookup returns CDR1 SGHTA and CDR2 FQGNSA. The CDR3 is 14 residues long. V lost 5 bases to trimming and J lost 2 bases, with 12 bases between them. The CDR3 region has the DNA TGTGCCAGCAGCCCGAGACCGGGAAACTATGGCTACACCTTC. Protein: CASSPRPGNYGYTF. The variable domain in full, completed from reference TRBV7-2 and TRBJ1-2, reads GAGVSQSPSNKVTEKGKDVELRCDPISGHTALYWYRQSLGQGLEFLIYFQGNSAPDKSGLPSDRFSAERTGGSVSTLTIQRTQQEDSAVYLCASSPRPGNYGYTFGSGTRLTVV.

This chain links TRBV9 with TRBJ2-5, with a tentative D call TRBD2 (5 bases). This CDR3 has 14 residues. V lost 7 bases and J lost 2, with 15 bases in between. Germline lookup yields CDR1 SGDLS and CDR2 YYNGEE. The CDR3: CASGRRLGQETQYF. CDR3 DNA sequence: TGTGCCAGCGGGCGGAGGTTGGGGCAAGAGACCCAGTACTTC.

The chain employs TRBV29-1 and TRBJ2-6; D remains ambiguous. The CDR3 covers 14 residues. Germline V CDR1 and CDR2: SQVTM, ANQGSEA. V lost 4 bases and J lost 4, with 11 bases in between. CDR3 loop: CSVAPVRGANVLTF. The CDR3, as DNA: TGCAGCGTTGCTCCCGTACGGGGGGCCAACGTCCTGACTTTC. The full variable domain, completed using reference TRBV29-1 and TRBJ2-6, is SAVISQKPSRDICQRGTSLTIQCQVDSQVTMMFWYRQQPGQSLTLIATANQGSEATYESGFVIDKFPISRPNLTFSTLTVSNMSPEDSSIYLCSVAPVRGANVLTFGAGSRLTVL.

V and J are TRBV27 and TRBJ1-2, with TRBD1 matching over 8 bases. Germline V lookup: CDR1 MNHEY, CDR2 SMNVEV (reference sequence). V lost 7 bases to trimming and J lost 0 bases; unmatched junction nucleotides: 7. The CDR3 loop spans 15 amino acids. CDR3 protein: CASIPRQGSNYGYTF. As DNA, the CDR3 is TGTGCCAGCATCCCCAGACAGGGGTCTAACTATGGCTACACCTTC.

This clone was counted between two and nine times. The chain combines TRBV6-5 with TRBJ2-7; TRBD1 is a possible D gene (5 bases). Trimming left V 7 bases short and J 0 bases short, with 13 bases between. Germline assignment: CDR1 MNHEY and CDR2 SVGAGI. This CDR3 is 14 amino acids long. The CDR3 reads CASKAGLASYEQYF. The CDR3 DNA is TGTGCCAGCAAAGCAGGGTTAGCCTCCTACGAGCAGTACTTC.

V gene TRBV28 combines with J gene TRBJ1-1; 10 bases match TRBD1. Germline V gives CDR1 MDHEN, CDR2 SYDVKM. V was pared by 3 bases and J by 3 bases, with 10 bases of the junction left unmatched. The CDR3 length is 17 residues. The CDR3 nucleotides read TGTGCCAGCAGTTTTCCCCTAAGGACAGGGGGAGACACTGAAGCTTTCTTT. It codes for CASSFPLRTGGDTEAFF.

This sequence joins TRBV19 and TRBJ2-7, with 13 bases fitting TRBD2. Unmatched junction bases numbered 11, after V lost 2 bases and J lost 7 bases. This CDR3 is 17 amino acids long. Germline V lookup: CDR1 LNHDA, CDR2 SQIVND (reference sequence). The CDR3 region is CASSIRGTSGTATEQYF. CDR3 sequence (DNA): TGTGCCAGTAGTATACGGGGGACTAGCGGGACCGCTACAGAGCAGTACTTC.

The V and J genes are TRBV4-1 and TRBJ1-1; TRBD1 is a possible D gene (5 bases). The germline V gene encodes CDR1 MGHRA and CDR2 YSYEKL. V was trimmed by 4 bases and J by 9 bases, leaving 15 bases between them. This CDR3 spans 13 amino acids. CDR3 residues: CASSPRKGDKAFF. CDR3 nucleotide sequence: TGCGCCAGCAGCCCTCGAAAAGGGGATAAAGCTTTCTTT.

Only a few counts were recorded for this clone. This chain connects TRBV5-5 to TRBJ1-2, with 9 nucleotides matching TRBD1. The CDR3 length is 18 residues. After removal of 4 bases from V and 2 bases from J, the junction contained 15 bases not matched to a gene. Germline V lookup: CDR1 SGHKS, CDR2 YYEKEE (reference sequence). The chain's CDR3 is CASSRTIPGGTGNYGYTF. CDR3 coding DNA: TGTGCCAGCAGCCGAACTATACCCGGTGGGACAGGGAACTATGGCTACACCTTC.

The rearrangement uses TRBV29-1 and TRBJ2-6; possible D gene TRBD1, 5 bases. V was pared by 2 bases and J by 15 bases, with 17 bases between. The germline CDR1 and CDR2 sequences are SQVTM and ANQGSEA. CDR3 length: 13 amino acids. CDR3 DNA sequence: TGCAGCGTTGAAAGGGCGCAGGGTAGTGCCCTGACTTTC. Its translation: CSVERAQGSALTF.

The chain employs TRBV2 and TRBJ2-7, with 8 bases matching TRBD2. Germline CDR1 reads SNHLY; CDR2 reads FYNNEI. This CDR3 spans 12 amino acids. Trimming took 6 bases from V and 11 from J; bases not matched to a gene: 9. The CDR3 loop reads CASRGTRSEEYF. CDR3 DNA sequence: TGTGCCAGCAGGGGGACTAGGTCGGAAGAGTACTTC. The variable domain in full, completed from reference TRBV2 and TRBJ2-7, reads EPEVTQTPSHQVTQMGQEVILRCVPISNHLYFYWYRQILGQKVEFLVSFYNNEISEKSEIFDDQFSVERPDGSNFTLKIRSTKLEDSAMYFCASRGTRSEEYFGPGTRLTVT.